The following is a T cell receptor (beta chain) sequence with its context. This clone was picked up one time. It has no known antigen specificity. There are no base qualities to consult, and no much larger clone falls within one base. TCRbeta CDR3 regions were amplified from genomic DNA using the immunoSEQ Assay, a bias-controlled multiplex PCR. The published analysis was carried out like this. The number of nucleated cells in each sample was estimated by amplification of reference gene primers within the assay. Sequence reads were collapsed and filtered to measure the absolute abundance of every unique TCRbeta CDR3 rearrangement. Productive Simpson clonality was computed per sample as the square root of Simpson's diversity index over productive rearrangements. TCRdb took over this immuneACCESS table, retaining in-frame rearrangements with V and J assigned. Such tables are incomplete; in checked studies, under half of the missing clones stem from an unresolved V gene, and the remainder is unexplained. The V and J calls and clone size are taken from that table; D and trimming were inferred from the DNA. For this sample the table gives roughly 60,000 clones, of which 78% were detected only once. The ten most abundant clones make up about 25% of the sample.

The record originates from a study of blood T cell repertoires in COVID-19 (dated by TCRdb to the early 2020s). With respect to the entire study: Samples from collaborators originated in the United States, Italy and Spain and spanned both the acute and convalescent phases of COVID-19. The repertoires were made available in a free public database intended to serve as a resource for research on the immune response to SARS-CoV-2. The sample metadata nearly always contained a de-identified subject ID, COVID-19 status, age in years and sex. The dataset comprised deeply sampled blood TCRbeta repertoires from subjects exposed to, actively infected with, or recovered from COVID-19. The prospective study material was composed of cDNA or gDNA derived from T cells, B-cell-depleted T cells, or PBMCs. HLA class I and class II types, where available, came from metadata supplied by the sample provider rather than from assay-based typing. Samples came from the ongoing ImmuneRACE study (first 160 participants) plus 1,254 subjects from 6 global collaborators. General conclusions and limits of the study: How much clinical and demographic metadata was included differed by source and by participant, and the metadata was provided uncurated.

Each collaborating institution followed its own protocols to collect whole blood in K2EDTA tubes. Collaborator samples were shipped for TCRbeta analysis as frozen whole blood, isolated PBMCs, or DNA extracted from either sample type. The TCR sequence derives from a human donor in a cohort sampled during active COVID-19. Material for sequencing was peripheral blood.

The DNA is TGTGCCAGCAGTTTCGGGACAGGGAGGATAAATGAGCAGTTCTTC. It codes for CASSFGTGRINEQFF. Recombination connected TRBV27 to TRBJ2-1, with 9 middle bases fitting TRBD1. The CDR3 sequence holds 15 residues, the cysteine and phenylalanine included. Kept here is only the CDR3 DNA, which spans 45 bases and is read in frame from base 1. The germline V gene (reference sequence) gives CDR1 as MNHEY and CDR2 as SMNVEV. Unmatched junction bases come to 7, with V trimmed by 3 bases and J by 7 bases.